This T cell receptor (beta chain) was documented in a study of molecular identifiers for immune sequencing clone quantification. MiXCR was run by TCRdb on the PCR reads, yielding one entry per CDR3 protein. The sample carries around 480,000 distinct CDR3 sequences, roughly a fifth recorded once. This CDR3 has 15 residues. V lost 1 base to trimming and J lost 3 bases, with 14 bases between them. Germline V gene sequence: CDR1 SGHDT, CDR2 YYEEEE. The genes are TRBV5-6 and TRBJ2-7; D remains ambiguous. The source of this sequence is a human donor in good health. Some libraries in this study had Jurkat cell RNA spiked in. The sequenced sample was naive CD8+ T cells from blood, with Jurkat cell RNA spiked in. Subset in this sample: FACS-sorted CD8+CD4-CCR7+CD45RA+ naive T cells. The CDR3 sequence: CASSLLTGDLYEQYF. CDR3 in DNA: TGTGCCAGCAGCTTGCTGACCGGTGATCTCTACGAGCAGTACTTC.